This TCR beta chain emerged from a study of cytomegalovirus exposure and HLA in healthy donors. A remark on this clone: Its antigen is unknown.

Sequencing was performed with immunoSEQ multiplex PCR; in TCRdb, only in-frame clones are kept and a portion is missing. Among about 74,000 clones listed, about 94% were seen once. Study results and limitations: Researchers reported that three CMV-associated chains were confirmed in vitro as CMV antigen-specific.

The CDR3 is 22 amino acids. Germline V gene data show CDR1 as LGHNA and CDR2 as YNFKEQ. V was clipped by 3 bases and J by 0 bases; unmatched bases: 16. This TCR was recovered from a man younger than 35 in good health and CMV-seropositive. This chain joins TRBV4-2 and TRBJ2-3, with TRBD2 matching over 15 bases. Sequencing was performed on PBMCs. CDR3 protein: CASSHDSARGLAGGVSTDTQYF. The CDR3 DNA is TGTGCCAGCAGCCATGACTCAGCACGCGGACTAGCGGGAGGGGTGAGCACAGATACGCAGTATTTT.